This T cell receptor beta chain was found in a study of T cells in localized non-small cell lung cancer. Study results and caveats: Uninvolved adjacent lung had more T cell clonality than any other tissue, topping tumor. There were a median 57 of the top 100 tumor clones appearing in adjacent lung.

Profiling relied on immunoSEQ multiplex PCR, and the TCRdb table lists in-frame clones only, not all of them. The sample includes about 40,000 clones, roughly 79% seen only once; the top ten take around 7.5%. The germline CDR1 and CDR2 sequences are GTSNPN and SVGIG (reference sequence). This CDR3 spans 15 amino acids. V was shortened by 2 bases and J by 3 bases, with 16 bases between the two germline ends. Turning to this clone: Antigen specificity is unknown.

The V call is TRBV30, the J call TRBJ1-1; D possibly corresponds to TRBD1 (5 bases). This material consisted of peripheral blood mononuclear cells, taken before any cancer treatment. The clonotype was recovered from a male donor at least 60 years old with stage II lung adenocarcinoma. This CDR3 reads CAWSRAGLGDTEAFF. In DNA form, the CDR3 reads TGTGCCTGGAGTCGAGCGGGGCTGGGCGACACTGAAGCTTTCTTT.